Each of the 17 T cell receptor beta chains below was sequenced from the same sample in a study of blood T cells in healthy people across ages. With a J-beta primer mix and a sample-barcoded 5' primer, a second PCR ran about 6 to 11 cycles. TCRdb passed the 5' RACE reads through MiXCR, listing each CDR3 protein once. The table lists around 990,000 distinct CDR3 sequences, around two fifths of them singletons, with approximately 14% in the top ten. Sequencing was carried out using blood. These receptors all stem from a man aged 18-30 years in good health.

This clonotype was seen just once. The chain couples TRBV4-3 to TRBJ1-2; D is uncertain. Per germline, CDR1 LGHNA and CDR2 YSLEER. V was clipped by 0 bases and J by 3 bases, with 17 bases between them. This CDR3 is 17 amino acids long. CDR3 protein: CASSQDPRGGLDYGYTF. CDR3 DNA sequence: TGCGCCAGCAGCCAAGACCCCCGAGGAGGGCTCGACTATGGCTACACCTTC.

The chain has TRBV2 and TRBJ2-5; perhaps TRBD1 as D (6 bases). Germline CDR1 SNHLY, CDR2 FYNNEI. The CDR3 consists of 12 residues. V was clipped by 6 bases and J by 11 bases, with 16 bases between them. CDR3 in amino acids: CASRGAYNEQYF. CDR3 DNA: TGTGCCAGCAGGGGGGCATACAATGAGCAGTACTTC.

This clonotype was counted between two and nine times. The chain recombines TRBV7-9 with TRBJ1-1; D perhaps matches TRBD1 (6 bases). Trimming cost V 5 bases and J 5 bases, with 12 bases left between them. The CDR3 runs 13 residues. In germline, CDR1 is SEHNR, CDR2 FQNEAQ (reference sequence). The CDR3 bases are TGTGCCAGCAGCCCGGGGGCGCGGACTGAAGCTTTCTTT. Translation: CASSPGARTEAFF.

This clonotype showed up many times. The chain has TRBV9 and TRBJ2-7, with TRBD2 matching over 8 bases. The V gene end was trimmed by 2 bases and the J gene end by 1 base; junction bases not matched to a gene: 5. The CDR3 covers 15 residues. Germline V lookup: CDR1 SGDLS, CDR2 YYNGEE. The CDR3 here is CASSVDSGVSYEQYF. The CDR3 DNA follows: TGTGCCAGCAGCGTCGATAGCGGGGTTTCCTACGAGCAGTACTTC. Drawing the rest from reference TRBV9 and TRBJ2-7, the complete variable domain is DSGVTQTPKHLITATGQRVTLRCSPRSGDLSVYWYQQSLDQGLQFLIQYYNGEERAKGNILERFSAQQFPDLHSELNLSSLELGDSALYFCASSVDSGVSYEQYFGPGTRLTVT.

In its sample, this clonotype was seen a few times. V is TRBV7-2 and J is TRBJ1-1; no clear D gene. This CDR3 region has 14 residues. The V and J ends lost 0 bases and 4 bases respectively, with 9 bases between them. The germline V gene encodes CDR1 SGHTA and CDR2 FQGNSA. The CDR3 DNA reads TGTGCCAGCAGCTTAGCAGGGTCAAGCACTGAAGCTTTCTTT. Translating it yields CASSLAGSSTEAFF.

The rearrangement links TRBV12-5 to TRBJ1-1; TRBD1 is a possible D gene (6 bases). CDR1 is LGHNT, CDR2 FRNRAP, per germline. V shed 6 bases and J shed 8 bases, with 16 bases lying between them. This CDR3 is 13 amino acids long. DNA of the CDR3: TGTGCTAGTGGGAAATCCCAGGGGACCGAAGCTTTCTTT. It is translated as CASGKSQGTEAFF. The full variable domain, in which reference TRBV12-5 and TRBJ1-1 provide the parts outside the CDR3, is DARVTQTPRHKVTEMGQEVTMRCQPILGHNTVFWYRQTMMQGLELLAYFRNRAPLDDSGMPKDRFSAEMPDATLATLKIQPSEPRDSAVYFCASGKSQGTEAFFGQGTRLTVV.

This clonotype was counted at least ten times. The V gene is TRBV11-2, the J gene TRBJ2-1; D is undetermined. The V gene's germline CDR1 is SGHAT and CDR2 FQNNGV. The CDR3 covers 13 residues. V was shortened by 4 bases and J by 4 bases, with 8 bases between the two germline ends. The CDR3 spells CASSSNTYNEQFF. The CDR3 DNA sequence: TGTGCCAGCAGCTCTAATACTTACAATGAGCAGTTCTTC.

The V gene is TRBV25-1, the J gene TRBJ1-2, with D hard to call. The CDR3 totals 14 residues. V was shortened by 8 bases and J by 2 bases, with 15 bases between the two germline ends. Germline CDR1 MGHDK, CDR2 SYGVNS. CDR3: CASARTSGNYGYTF. The CDR3 coding sequence is TGTGCCAGCGCAAGAACGTCGGGGAACTATGGCTACACCTTC.

The rearrangement joins TRBV7-2 to TRBJ2-1; TRBD1 matches 11 bases. CDR3 length equals 18 residues. Germline V gene data show CDR1 as SGHTA and CDR2 as FQGNSA. The J segment lost 0 bases and the V segment lost 4 bases, leaving 8 bases of the junction unmatched. CDR3 amino acids: CASSSSRTGGFSYNEQFF. The CDR3 nucleotides read TGTGCCAGCAGCTCATCTAGGACAGGGGGCTTCTCCTACAATGAGCAGTTCTTC.

The genes are TRBV6-4 and TRBJ2-6, with 8 nucleotides matching TRBD1. Germline-derived CDR1 and CDR2 are MRHNA and SNTAGT. V lost 6 bases to trimming and J lost 0 bases; unmatched junction nucleotides: 4. CDR3 length: 16 residues. CDR3 sequence (DNA): TGTGCCAGCAGCGGGACAGGTAGCTCTGGGGCCAACGTCCTGACTTTC. This codes for CASSGTGSSGANVLTF.

The chain combines TRBV2 with TRBJ2-1, with 8 nucleotides matching TRBD2. The V and J ends lost 6 bases and 4 bases, in that order; junction bases with no gene match: 5. Germline assignment: CDR1 SNHLY and CDR2 FYNNEI. The CDR3 covers 14 residues. This CDR3 reads CASSPGLGYNEQFF. CDR3 sequence (DNA): TGTGCCAGCAGCCCGGGACTAGGGTACAATGAGCAGTTCTTC.

On this clonotype itself: A read error may be the cause here, since a much bigger clone is one base away. This chain uses TRBV5-1 with TRBJ2-3, with 11 bases fitting TRBD2. Looked up from germline, CDR1 is SGHRS and CDR2 is YFSETQ. This CDR3 has 16 residues. The DNA for the CDR3 is TGCGCCGGCAGCCCTAGCGGGGGGACAGGCACAGATACGCAGTATTTT. Protein sequence: CAGSPSGGTGTDTQYF.

In this sample, this clonotype turned up a few times. CDR3 coding DNA: TGTGCCAGCAGCTTCCAGGGGTCTACTGAAGCTTTCTTT. Its protein is CASSFQGSTEAFF. The chain links TRBV11-2 to TRBJ1-1; possibly TRBD1 for D (6 bases). V was trimmed by 3 bases and J by 5 bases, leaving 10 bases between them. CDR3 size: 13 residues. The germline CDR1 and CDR2 sequences are SGHAT and FQNNGV.

This clonotype has more than one count but fewer than ten. This chain links TRBV25-1 with TRBJ2-3; a possible D gene is TRBD2 (5 bases). The CDR3 sequence is 13 residues long. The V gene lost 2 bases and the J gene lost 5 bases, with 8 bases spanning the gap. Germline lookup yields CDR1 MGHDK and CDR2 SYGVNS. The CDR3 region is CASSEPGIDTQYF. The CDR3 DNA is TGTGCCAGCAGTGAACCGGGGATAGATACGCAGTATTTT.

As concerns this clonotype: One base away lies a much larger clone, so this may be a sequencing read error. The DNA for the CDR3 is TGTGCCAGCAGAGGTAGCGGGGGAATCTACAATGAGCAGTTCTTC. Its translation is CASRGSGGIYNEQFF. The chain is built from TRBV11-1 and TRBJ2-1; the match to TRBD2 covers 9 bases. V gave up 6 bases and J gave up 3 bases; unmatched junction bases: 6. Germline V CDR1 and CDR2: SGHAT, FQDESV (reference sequence). CDR3 length: 15 amino acids.

The chain joins TRBV20-1 to TRBJ2-3; 8 nucleotides agree with TRBD2. With V trimmed by 0 bases and J by 5 bases, 7 bases remained unmatched. The CDR3 loop spans 15 amino acids. Germline values: CDR1 DFQATT, CDR2 SNEGSKA (reference sequence). CDR3 amino acids: CSARDWGLGRDTQYF. The CDR3 DNA follows: TGCAGTGCTAGAGATTGGGGACTAGGTAGAGATACGCAGTATTTT.

This clonotype showed up just a few times. The chain joins TRBV13 to TRBJ2-1, with 8 bases aligning to TRBD2. The CDR3 extends over 15 amino acids. V dropped 0 bases and J dropped 4; count of bases not matched to a gene: 2. Germline CDR1 PRHDT, CDR2 FYEKMQ (reference sequence). The DNA of the CDR3 is TGTGCCAGCAGCTTAGGACTAGCGGAGTACAATGAGCAGTTCTTC. Translated: CASSLGLAEYNEQFF.